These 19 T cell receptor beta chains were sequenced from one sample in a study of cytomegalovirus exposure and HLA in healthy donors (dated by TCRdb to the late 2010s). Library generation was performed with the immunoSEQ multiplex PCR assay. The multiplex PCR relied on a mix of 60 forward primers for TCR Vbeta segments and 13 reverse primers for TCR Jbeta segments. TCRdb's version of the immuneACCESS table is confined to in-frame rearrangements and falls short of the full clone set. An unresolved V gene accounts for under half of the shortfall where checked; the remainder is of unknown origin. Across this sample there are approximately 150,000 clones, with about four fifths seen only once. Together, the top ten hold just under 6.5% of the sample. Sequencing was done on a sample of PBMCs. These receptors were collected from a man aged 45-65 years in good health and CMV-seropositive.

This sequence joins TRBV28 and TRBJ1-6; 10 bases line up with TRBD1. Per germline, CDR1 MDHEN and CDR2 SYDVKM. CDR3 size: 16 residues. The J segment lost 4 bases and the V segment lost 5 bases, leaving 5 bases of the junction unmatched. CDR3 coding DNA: TGTGCCAGCAGTAGCGGGACAGGGGTGTATAATTCACCCCTCCACTTT. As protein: CASSSGTGVYNSPLHF.

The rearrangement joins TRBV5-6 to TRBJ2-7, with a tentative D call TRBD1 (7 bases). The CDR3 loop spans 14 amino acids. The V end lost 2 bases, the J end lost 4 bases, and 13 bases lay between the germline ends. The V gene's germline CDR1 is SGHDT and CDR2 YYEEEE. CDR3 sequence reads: CASSLGQAGYEQYF. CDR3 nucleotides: TGTGCCAGCAGCTTAGGACAGGCGGGGTACGAGCAGTACTTC. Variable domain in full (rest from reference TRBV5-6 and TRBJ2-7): DAGVTQSPTHLIKTRGQQVTLRCSPKSGHDTVSWYQQALGQGPQFIFQYYEEEERQRGNFPDRFSGHQFPNYSSELNVNALLLGDSALYLCASSLGQAGYEQYFGPGTRLTVT.

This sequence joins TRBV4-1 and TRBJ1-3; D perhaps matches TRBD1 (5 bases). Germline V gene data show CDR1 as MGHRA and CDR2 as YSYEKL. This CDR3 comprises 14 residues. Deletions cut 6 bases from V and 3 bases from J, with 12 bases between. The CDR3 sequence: CASRQQEGGNTIYF. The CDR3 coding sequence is TGCGCCAGCAGGCAACAGGAGGGTGGAAACACCATATATTTT.

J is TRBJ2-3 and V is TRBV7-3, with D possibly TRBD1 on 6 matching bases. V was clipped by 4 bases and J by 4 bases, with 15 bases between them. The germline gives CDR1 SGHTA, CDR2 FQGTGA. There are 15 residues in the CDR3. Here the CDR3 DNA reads TGTGCCAGCAGCTCCGCACAGGGTTGGTCAGATACGCAGTATTTT. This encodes CASSSAQGWSDTQYF.

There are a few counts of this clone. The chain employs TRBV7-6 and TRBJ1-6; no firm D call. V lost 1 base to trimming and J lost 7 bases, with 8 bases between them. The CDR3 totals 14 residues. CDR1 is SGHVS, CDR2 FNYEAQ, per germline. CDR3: CASSLEAGNSPLHF. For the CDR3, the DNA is TGTGCCAGCAGCTTAGAGGCGGGGAATTCACCCCTCCACTTT.

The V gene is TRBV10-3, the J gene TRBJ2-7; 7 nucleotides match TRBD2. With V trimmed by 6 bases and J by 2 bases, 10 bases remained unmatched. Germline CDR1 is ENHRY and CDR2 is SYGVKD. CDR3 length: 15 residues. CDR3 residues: CAIRGAGEATYEQYF. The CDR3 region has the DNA TGTGCCATCAGGGGCGCGGGAGAAGCAACCTACGAGCAGTACTTC.

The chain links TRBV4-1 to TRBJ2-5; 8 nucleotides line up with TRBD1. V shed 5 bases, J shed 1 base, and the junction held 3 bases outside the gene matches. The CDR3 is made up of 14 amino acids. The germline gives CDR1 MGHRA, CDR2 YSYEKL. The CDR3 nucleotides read TGCGCCAGCAGCGAGGGACAGGTCCAAGAGACCCAGTACTTC. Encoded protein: CASSEGQVQETQYF.

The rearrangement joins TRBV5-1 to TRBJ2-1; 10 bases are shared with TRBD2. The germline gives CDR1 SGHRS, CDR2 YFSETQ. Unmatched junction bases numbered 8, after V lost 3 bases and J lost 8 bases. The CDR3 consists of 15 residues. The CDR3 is CASSSRAGGDDEQFF. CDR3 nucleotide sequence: TGCGCCAGCAGCTCGAGAGCGGGAGGGGACGATGAGCAGTTCTTC.

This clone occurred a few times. The CDR3 reads CASSWQGGTEAFF. In nucleotides, the CDR3 is TGTGCCAGCAGCTGGCAGGGAGGCACTGAAGCTTTCTTT. This chain joins TRBV7-8 and TRBJ1-1; possible D gene TRBD1, 5 bases. This CDR3 has 13 residues. The germline V and J ends were trimmed by 4 bases and 4 bases, with 10 bases remaining between them. Germline V lookup: CDR1 SGHVS, CDR2 FQNEAQ. Complete variable domain (other parts from reference TRBV7-8 and TRBJ1-1): GAGVSQSPRYKVAKRGQDVALRCDPISGHVSLFWYQQALGQGPEFLTYFQNEAQLDKSGLPSDRFFAERPEGSVSTLKIQRTQQEDSAVYLCASSWQGGTEAFFGQGTRLTVV.

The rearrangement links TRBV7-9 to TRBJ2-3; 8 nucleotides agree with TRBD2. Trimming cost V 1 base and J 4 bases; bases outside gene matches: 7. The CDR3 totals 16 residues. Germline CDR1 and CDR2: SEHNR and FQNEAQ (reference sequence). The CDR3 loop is CASSLGGAGAPDTQYF. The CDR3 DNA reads TGTGCCAGCAGCTTAGGGGGAGCGGGAGCGCCAGATACGCAGTATTTT.

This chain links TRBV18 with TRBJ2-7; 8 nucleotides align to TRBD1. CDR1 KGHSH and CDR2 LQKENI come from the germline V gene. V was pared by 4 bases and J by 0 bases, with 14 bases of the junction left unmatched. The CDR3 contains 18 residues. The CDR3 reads CASSRKGARQGPSYEQYF. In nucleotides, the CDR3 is TGTGCCAGCTCACGGAAGGGGGCCCGACAGGGGCCCTCCTACGAGCAGTACTTC.

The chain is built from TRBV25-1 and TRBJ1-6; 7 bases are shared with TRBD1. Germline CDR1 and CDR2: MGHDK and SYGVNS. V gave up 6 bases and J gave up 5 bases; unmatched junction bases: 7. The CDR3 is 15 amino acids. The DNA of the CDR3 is TGTGCCAGCAGCACCGGGGACAGAGATAATTCACCCCTCCACTTT. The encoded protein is CASSTGDRDNSPLHF.

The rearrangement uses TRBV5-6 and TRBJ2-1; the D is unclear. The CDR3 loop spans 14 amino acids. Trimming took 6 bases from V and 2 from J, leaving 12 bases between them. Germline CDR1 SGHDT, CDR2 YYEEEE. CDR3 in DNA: TGTGCCAGCAACGATCTTAGTACCTACAATGAGCAGTTCTTC. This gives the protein CASNDLSTYNEQFF.

The CDR3 DNA reads TGTGCCAGCAGTGAAGTAAGGGGGCAGTACTTC. Translated, it gives CASSEVRGQYF. The chain recombines TRBV6-1 with TRBJ2-7; a possible D gene is TRBD1 (5 bases). This CDR3 is built from 11 residues. Germline CDR1 is MNHNS and CDR2 is SASEGT. V was pared by 1 base and J by 9 bases, with 7 bases between.

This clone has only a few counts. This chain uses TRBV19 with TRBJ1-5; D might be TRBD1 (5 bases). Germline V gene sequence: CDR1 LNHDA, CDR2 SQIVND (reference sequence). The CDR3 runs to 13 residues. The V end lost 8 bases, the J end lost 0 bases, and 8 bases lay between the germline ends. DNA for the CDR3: TGTGCCAGTGCGGGGCTTAGCAATCAGCCCCAGCATTTT. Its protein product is CASAGLSNQPQHF.

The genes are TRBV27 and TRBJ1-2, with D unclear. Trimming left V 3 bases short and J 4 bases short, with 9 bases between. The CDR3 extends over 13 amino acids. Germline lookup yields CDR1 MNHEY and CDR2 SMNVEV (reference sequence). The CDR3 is CASSFDYGYGYTF. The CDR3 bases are TGTGCCAGCAGTTTCGATTACGGCTATGGCTACACCTTC.

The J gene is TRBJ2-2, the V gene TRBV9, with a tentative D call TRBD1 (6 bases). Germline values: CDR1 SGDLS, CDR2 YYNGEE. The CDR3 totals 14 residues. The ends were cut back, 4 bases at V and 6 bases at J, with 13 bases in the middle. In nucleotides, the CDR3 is TGTGCCAGCAGCCCCTCCACAGGGTCCGGGGAGCTGTTTTTT. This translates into CASSPSTGSGELFF.

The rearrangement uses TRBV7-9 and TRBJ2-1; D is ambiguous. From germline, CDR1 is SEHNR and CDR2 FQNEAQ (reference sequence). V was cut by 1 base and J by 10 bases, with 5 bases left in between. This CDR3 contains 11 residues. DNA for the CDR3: TGTGCCAGCAGCTTAGTAACAGAGCAGTTCTTC. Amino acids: CASSLVTEQFF.

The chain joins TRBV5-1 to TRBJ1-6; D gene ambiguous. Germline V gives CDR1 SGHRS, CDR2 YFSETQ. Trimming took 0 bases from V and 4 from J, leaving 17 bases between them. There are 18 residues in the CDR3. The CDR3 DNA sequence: TGCGCCAGCAGCTTGGATGTGGGCAGGCCGGGATATAATTCACCCCTCCACTTT. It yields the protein CASSLDVGRPGYNSPLHF.